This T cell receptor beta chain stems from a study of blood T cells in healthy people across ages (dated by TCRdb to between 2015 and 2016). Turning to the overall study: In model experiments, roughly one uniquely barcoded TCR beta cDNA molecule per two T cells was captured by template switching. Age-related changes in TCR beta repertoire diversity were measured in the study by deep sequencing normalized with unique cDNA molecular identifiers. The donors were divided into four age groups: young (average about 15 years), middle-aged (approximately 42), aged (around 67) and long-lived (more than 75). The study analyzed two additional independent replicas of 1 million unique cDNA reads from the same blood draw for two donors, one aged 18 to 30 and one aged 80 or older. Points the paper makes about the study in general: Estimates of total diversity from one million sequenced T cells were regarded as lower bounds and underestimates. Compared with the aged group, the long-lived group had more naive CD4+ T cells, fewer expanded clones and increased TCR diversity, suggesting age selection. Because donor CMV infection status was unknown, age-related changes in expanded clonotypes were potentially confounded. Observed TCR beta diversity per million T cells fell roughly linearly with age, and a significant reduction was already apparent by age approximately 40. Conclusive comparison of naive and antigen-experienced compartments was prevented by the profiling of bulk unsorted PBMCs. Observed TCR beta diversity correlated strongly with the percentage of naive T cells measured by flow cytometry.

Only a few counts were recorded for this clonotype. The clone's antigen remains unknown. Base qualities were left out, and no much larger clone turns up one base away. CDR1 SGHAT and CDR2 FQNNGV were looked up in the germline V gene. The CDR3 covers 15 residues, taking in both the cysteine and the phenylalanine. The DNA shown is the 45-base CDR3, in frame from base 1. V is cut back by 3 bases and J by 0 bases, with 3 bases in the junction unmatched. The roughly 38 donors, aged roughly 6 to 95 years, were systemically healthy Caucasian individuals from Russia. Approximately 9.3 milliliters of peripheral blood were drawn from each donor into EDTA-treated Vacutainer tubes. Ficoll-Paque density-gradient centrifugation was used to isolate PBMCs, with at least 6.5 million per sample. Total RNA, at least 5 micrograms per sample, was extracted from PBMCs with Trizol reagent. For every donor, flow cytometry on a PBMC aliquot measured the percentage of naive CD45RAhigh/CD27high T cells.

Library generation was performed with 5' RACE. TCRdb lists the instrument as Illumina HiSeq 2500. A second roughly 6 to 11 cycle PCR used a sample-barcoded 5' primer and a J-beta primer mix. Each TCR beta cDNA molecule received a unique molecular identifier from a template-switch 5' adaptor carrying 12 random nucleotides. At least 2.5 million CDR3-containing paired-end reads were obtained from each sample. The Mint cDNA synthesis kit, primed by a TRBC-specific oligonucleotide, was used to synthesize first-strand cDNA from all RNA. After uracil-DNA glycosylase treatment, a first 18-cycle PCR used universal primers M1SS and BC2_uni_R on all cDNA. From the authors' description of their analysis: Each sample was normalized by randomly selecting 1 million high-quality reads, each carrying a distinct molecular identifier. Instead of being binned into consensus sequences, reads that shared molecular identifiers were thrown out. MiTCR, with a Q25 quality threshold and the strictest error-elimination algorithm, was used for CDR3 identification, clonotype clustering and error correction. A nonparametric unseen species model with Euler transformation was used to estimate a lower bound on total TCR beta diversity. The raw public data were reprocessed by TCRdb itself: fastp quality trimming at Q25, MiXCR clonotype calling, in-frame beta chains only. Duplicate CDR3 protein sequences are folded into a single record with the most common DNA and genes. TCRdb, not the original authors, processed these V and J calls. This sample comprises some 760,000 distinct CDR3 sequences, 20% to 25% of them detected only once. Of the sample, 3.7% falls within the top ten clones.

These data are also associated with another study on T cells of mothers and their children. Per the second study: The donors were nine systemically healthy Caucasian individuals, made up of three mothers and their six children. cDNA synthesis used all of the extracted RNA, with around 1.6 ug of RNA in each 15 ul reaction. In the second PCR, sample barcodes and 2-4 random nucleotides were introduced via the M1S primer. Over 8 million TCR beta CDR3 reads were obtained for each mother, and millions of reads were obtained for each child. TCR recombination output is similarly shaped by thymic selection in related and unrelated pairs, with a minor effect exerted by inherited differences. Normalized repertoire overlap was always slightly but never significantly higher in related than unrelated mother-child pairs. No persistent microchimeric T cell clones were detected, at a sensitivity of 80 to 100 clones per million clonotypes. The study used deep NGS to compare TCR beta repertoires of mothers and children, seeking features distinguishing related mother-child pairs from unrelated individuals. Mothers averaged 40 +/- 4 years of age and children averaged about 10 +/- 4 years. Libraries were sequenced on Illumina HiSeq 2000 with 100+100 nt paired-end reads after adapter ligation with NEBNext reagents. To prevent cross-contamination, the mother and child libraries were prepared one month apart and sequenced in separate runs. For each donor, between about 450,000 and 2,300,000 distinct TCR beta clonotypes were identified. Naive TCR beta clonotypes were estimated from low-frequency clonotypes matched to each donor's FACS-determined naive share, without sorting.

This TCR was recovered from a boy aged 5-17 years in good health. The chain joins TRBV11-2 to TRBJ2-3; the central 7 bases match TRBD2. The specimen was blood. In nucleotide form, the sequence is TGTGCCAGCAGCTTGAACGGGAGGAGCACAGATACGCAGTATTTT. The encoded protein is CASSLNGRSTDTQYF.